This T cell receptor beta chain was documented in a study of T cell responses to AZD1222 COVID-19 vaccine. Clones were sequenced by immunoSEQ multiplex PCR, and TCRdb holds only the in-frame ones, with some missing. The repertoire holds 90,000 to 120,000 clones, with around 96% as singletons. The germline gives CDR1 SGDLS, CDR2 YYNGEE. This CDR3 is built from 12 residues. Trimming pared 3 bases from V and 9 bases from J, leaving 10 bases between. The origin of this receptor is an adult in good health. The sequences come from peripheral blood, collected on day 0 of AZD1222 vaccination. This rearrangement joins TRBV9 to TRBJ2-4, with unresolved D. CDR3 residues: CASSGQGRIQYF. CDR3 bases: TGTGCCAGCAGCGGTCAAGGGCGCATTCAGTACTTC.